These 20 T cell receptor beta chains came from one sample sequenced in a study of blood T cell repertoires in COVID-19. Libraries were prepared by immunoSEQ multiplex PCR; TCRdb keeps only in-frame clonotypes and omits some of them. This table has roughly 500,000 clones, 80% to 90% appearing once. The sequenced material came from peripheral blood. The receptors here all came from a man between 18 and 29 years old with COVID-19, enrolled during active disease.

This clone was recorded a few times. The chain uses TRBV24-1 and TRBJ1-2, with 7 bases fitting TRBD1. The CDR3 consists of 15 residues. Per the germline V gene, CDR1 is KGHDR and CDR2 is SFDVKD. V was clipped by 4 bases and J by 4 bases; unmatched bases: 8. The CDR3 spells CATSDSTGNLYGYTF. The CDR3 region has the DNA TGTGCCACCAGTGACTCGACAGGGAACCTCTATGGCTACACCTTC.

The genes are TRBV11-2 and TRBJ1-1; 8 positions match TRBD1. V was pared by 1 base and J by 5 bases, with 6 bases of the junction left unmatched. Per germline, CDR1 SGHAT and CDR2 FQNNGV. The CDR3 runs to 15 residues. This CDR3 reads CASSLGSGGWTEAFF. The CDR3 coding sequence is TGTGCCAGCAGCTTAGGGTCAGGGGGCTGGACTGAAGCTTTCTTT. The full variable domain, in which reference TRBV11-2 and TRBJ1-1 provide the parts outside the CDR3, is EAGVAQSPRYKIIEKRQSVAFWCNPISGHATLYWYQQILGQGPKLLIQFQNNGVVDDSQLPKDRFSAERLKGVDSTLKIQPAKLEDSAVYLCASSLGSGGWTEAFFGQGTRLTVV.

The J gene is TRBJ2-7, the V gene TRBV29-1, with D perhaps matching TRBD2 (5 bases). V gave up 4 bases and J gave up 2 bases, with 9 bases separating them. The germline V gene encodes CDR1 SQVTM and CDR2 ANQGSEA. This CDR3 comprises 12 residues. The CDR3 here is CSVVSGTYEQYF. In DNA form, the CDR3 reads TGCAGCGTTGTTTCGGGAACCTACGAGCAGTACTTC.

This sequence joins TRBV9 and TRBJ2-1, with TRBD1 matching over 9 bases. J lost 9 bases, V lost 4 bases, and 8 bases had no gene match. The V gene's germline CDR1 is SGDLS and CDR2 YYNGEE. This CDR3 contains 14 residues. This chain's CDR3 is CASSLQQGATEQFF. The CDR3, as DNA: TGTGCCAGCAGCCTCCAACAGGGGGCGACTGAGCAGTTCTTC.

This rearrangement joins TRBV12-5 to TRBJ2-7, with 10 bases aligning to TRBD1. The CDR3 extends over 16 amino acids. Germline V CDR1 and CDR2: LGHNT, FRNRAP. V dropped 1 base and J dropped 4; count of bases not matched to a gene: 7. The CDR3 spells CASGLDRTGQGYEQYF. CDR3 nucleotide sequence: TGTGCTAGTGGTTTGGATAGGACGGGACAGGGGTACGAGCAGTACTTC. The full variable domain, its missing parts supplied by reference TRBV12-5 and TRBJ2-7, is DARVTQTPRHKVTEMGQEVTMRCQPILGHNTVFWYRQTMMQGLELLAYFRNRAPLDDSGMPKDRFSAEMPDATLATLKIQPSEPRDSAVYFCASGLDRTGQGYEQYFGPGTRLTVT.

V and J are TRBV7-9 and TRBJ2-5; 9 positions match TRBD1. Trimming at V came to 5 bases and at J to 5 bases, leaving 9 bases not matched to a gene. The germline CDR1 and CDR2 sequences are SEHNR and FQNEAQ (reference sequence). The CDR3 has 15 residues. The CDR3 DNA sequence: TGTGCCAGCAGCCTTCGGGACAGGGCTTCGGAGACCCAGTACTTC. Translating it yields CASSLRDRASETQYF.

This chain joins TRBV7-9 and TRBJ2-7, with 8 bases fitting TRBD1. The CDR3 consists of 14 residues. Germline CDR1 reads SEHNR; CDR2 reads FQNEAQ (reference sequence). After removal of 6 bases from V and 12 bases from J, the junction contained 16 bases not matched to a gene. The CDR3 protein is CASSPTQGAPPLYF. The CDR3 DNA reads TGTGCCAGCAGTCCAACCCAGGGGGCTCCACCTTTGTACTTC.

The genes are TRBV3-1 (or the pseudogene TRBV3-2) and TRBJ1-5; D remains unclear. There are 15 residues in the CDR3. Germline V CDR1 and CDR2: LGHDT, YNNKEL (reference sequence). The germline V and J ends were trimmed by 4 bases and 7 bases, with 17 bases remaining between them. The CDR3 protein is CASSRQSGAGQPQHF. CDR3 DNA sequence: TGTGCCAGCAGCCGCCAGAGTGGCGCGGGACAGCCCCAGCATTTT.

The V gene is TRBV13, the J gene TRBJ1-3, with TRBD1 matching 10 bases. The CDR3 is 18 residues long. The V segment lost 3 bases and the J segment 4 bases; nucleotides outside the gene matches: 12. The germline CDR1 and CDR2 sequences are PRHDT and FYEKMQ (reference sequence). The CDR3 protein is CASSFDRGLFTAGNTIYF. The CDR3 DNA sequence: TGTGCCAGCAGCTTCGACAGGGGGCTATTTACGGCCGGAAACACCATATATTTT.

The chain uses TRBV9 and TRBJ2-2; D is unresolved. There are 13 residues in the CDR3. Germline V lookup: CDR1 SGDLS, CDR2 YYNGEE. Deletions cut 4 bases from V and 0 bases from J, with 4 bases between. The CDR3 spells CASSLSNTGELFF. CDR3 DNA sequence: TGTGCCAGCAGCCTATCGAACACCGGGGAGCTGTTTTTT.

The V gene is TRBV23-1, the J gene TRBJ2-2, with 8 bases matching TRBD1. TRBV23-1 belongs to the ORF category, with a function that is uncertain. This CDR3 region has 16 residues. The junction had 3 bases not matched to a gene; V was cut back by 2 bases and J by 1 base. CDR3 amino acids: CASSQATGGNTGELFF. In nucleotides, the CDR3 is TGCGCCAGCAGTCAAGCTACAGGGGGGAACACCGGGGAGCTGTTTTTT.

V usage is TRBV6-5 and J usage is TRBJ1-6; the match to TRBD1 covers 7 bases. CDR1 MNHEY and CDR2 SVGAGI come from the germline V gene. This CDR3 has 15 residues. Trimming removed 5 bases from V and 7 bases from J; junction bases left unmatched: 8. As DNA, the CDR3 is TGTGCCAGCAGTCCCTCACAGGGGAGGAATTCACCCCTCCACTTT. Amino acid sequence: CASSPSQGRNSPLHF.

CDR3 amino acids: CASTTRDRAVNGYTF. In DNA form, the CDR3 reads TGTGCCAGTACCACGCGAGACAGGGCGGTTAATGGCTACACCTTC. The chain employs TRBV19 and TRBJ1-2; the match to TRBD1 covers 7 bases. V shed 7 bases, J shed 6 bases, and the junction held 14 bases outside the gene matches. The CDR3 runs 15 residues. CDR1 and CDR2 from the germline V gene are LNHDA and SQIVND (reference sequence).

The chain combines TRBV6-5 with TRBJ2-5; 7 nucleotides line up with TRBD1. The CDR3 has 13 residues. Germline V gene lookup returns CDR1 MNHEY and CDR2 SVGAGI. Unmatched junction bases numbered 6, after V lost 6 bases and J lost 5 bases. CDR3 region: CASSLTGPETQYF. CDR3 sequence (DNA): TGTGCCAGCAGCCTGACAGGGCCGGAGACCCAGTACTTC.

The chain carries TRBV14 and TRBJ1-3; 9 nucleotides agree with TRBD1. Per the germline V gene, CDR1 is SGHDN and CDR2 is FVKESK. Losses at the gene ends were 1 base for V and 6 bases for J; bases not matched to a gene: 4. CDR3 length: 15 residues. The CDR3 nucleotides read TGTGCCAGCAGCCAAGCCGGGACAGGGCTAAACACCATATATTTT. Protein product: CASSQAGTGLNTIYF.

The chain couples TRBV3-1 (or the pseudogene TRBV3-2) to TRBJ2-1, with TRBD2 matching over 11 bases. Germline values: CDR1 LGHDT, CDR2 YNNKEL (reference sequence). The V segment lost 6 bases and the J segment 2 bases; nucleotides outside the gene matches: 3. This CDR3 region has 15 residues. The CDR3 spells CASSPTSGTYNEQFF. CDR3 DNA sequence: TGTGCCAGCAGTCCGACTAGCGGGACCTACAATGAGCAGTTCTTC.

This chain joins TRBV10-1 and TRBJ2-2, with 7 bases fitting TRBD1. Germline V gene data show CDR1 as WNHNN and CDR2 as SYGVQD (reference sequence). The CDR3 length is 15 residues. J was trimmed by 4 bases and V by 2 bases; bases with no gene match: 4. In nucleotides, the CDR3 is TGCGCCAGCAGTGAGAGCAGGGGGACCACCGGGGAGCTGTTTTTT. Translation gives CASSESRGTTGELFF.

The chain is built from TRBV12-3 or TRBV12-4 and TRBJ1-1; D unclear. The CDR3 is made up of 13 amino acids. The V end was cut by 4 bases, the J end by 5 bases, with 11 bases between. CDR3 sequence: CASSSGRATEAFF. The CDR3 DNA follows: TGTGCCAGCAGTTCAGGCCGCGCTACTGAAGCTTTCTTT.

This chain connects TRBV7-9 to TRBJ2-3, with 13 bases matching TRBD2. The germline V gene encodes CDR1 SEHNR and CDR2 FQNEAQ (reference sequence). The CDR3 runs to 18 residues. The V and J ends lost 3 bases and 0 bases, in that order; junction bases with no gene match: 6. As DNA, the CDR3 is TGTGCCAGCAGCTTTAGAGGACTAGCGGGGGCTAGCACAGATACGCAGTATTTT. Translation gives CASSFRGLAGASTDTQYF.

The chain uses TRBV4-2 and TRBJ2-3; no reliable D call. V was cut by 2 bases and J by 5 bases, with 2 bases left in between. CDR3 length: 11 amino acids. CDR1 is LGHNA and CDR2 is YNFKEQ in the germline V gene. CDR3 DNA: TGTGCCAGCAGCCAACTAGATACGCAGTATTTT. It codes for CASSQLDTQYF.